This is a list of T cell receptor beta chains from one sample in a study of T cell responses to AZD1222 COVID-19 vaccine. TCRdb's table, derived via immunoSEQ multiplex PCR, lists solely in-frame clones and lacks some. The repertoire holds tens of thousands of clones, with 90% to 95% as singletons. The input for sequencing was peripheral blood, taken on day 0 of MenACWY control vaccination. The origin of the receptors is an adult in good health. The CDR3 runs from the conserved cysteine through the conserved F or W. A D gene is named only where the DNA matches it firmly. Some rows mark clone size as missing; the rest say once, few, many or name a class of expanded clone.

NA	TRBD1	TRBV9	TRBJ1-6	TGTGCCAGCAGCTACACAGGGGGCACCAATTCACCCCTCCACTTT	CASSYTGGTNSPLHF
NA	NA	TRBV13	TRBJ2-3	TGTGCCAGCAGCTTAGACAGGGCCGCAGATACGCAGTATTTT	CASSLDRAADTQYF
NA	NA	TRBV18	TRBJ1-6	TGTGCCAGCTCCAACCAAAGAGGGAACAATTCACCCCTCCACTTT	CASSNQRGNNSPLHF
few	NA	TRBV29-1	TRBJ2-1	TGCAGCGTTGAAGATTGGGGCGAGGGAGCGGCCGGCGATGAGCAGTTCTTC	CSVEDWGEGAAGDEQFF
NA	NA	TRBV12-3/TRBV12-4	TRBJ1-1	TGTGCCAGCAGGGACAGTCTCTGGGGAGCTTTCTTT	CASRDSLWGAFF
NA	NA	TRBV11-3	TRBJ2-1	TGTGCCAGCAGCTTAAGCCCTAACCCTAGTGAGCAGTTCTTC	CASSLSPNPSEQFF
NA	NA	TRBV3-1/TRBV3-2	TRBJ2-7	TGTGCCAGCAGCCAAGGCTGGGGCATGTCCTACGAGCAGTACTTC	CASSQGWGMSYEQYF
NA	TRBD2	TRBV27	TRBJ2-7	TGTGCCAGCAGCAGAAGCGGGAGCATTTCCTACGAGCAGTACTTC	CASSRSGSISYEQYF
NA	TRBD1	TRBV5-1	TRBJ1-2	TGCGCCAGCAGCTCCACAGGGGACGGGGGCTACACCTTC	CASSSTGDGGYTF
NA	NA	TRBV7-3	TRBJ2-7	TGTGCCAGCAGCCCCATACGAGGAGGAGGAAAGGAGCAGTACTTC	CASSPIRGGGKEQYF
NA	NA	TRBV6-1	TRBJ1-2	TGTGCCAGCAGTGAAAGCCTGGGAGGGGCGGATGGCTACACCTTC	CASSESLGGADGYTF
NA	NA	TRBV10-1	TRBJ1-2	TGCGCCAGCAGTGAGTCAGGAACGGGCTATGGCTACACCTTC	CASSESGTGYGYTF
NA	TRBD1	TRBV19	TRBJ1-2	TGTGCCAGTACCCCTGGCTCAGGGGGAGGCGGCTACACCTTC	CASTPGSGGGGYTF
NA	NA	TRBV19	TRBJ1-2	TGTGCCAGCCATGTAGTGGACGCCGGGAAGGAGGAGAAGCTTTATGGCTACACCTTC	CASHVVDAGKEEKLYGYTF
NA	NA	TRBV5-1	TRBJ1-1	TGCGCCAGCAGCCTCGGGGGGTTCACTGAAGCTTTCTTT	CASSLGGFTEAFF
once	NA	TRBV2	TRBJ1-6	TGTGCCAGCAGATCAAGGGCTGGGGGAAGGGGGAATTCACCCCTCCACTTT	CASRSRAGGRGNSPLHF
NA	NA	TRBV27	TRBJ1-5	TGTGCCAGCCGCCGTGGTGGGCTTAGCAATCAGCCCCAGCATTTT	CASRRGGLSNQPQHF
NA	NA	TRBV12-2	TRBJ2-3	TGTGCAAGTCGCTTAGTACGTTCAGGTATTATGACAGATACGCAGTATTTT	CASRLVRSGIMTDTQYF
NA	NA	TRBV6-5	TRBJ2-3	TGTGCCAGCCTAAGCGGTCGAACAGATACGCAGTATTTT	CASLSGRTDTQYF
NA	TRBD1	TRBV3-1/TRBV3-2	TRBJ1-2	TGTGCCAGCAGCCAAGGACAGGGCTATGGCTACACCTTC	CASSQGQGYGYTF
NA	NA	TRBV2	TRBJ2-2	TGTGCCAGCAGTGAAGGCAGCCTCACCGGGGAGCTGTTTTTT	CASSEGSLTGELFF
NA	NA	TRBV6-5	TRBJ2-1	TGTGCCAGCGACCTATACCAAGGGGGGAATGAGCAGTTCTTC	CASDLYQGGNEQFF
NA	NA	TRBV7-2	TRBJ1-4	TGTGCCAGCAGCGGAGGGGTCCTTAATGAAAAACTGTTTTTT	CASSGGVLNEKLFF
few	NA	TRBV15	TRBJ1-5	TGTGCCACCAGCAGAGAGGCCCCGGGACGGAGATTTCAGCCCCAGCATTTT	CATSREAPGRRFQPQHF
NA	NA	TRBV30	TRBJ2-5	TGTGCCTGGACTCCGGGCGAGACCCAGTACTTC	CAWTPGETQYF
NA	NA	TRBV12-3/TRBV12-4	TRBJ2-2	TGTGCCAGCGGGAGTTGGAACACCGGGGAGCTGTTTTTT	CASGSWNTGELFF
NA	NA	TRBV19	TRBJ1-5	TGTGCCAGTAGTAAGGACAATCAGCCCCAGCATTTT	CASSKDNQPQHF
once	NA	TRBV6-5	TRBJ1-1	TGTGCCAGCGGACAGTTAAACACTGAAGCTTTCTTT	CASGQLNTEAFF
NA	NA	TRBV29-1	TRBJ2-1	TGCAGCGTTGTAGGCGGGTCGTTCAATGAGCAGTTCTTC	CSVVGGSFNEQFF
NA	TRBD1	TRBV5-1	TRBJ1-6	TGCGCCAGCAGCTTGGCAGGGGGCTACTCACCCCTCCACTTT	CASSLAGGYSPLHF
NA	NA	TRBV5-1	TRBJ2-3	TGCGCCAGCAGCTTGGAGAGACCGGGTACGCAGTATTTT	CASSLERPGTQYF
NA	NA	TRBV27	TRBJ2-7	TGTGCCAGCAGTCCAACTCCGGGGTTTCCCTACGAGCAGTACTTC	CASSPTPGFPYEQYF
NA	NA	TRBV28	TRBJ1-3	TGTGCCAGCCAGGGCCATCAAGGTGGAAACACCATATATTTT	CASQGHQGGNTIYF
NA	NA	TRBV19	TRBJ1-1	TGTGCCAGTACCTGGTGGGGGAACACTGAAGCTTTCTTT	CASTWWGNTEAFF
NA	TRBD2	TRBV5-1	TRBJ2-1	TGCGCCAGCAGCTTGTCTAGCGGTAATCGAGGGTTCTTC	CASSLSSGNRGFF
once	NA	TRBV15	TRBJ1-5	TGTGCCACCAGCAGGGGGACTGGGGGGAGAGGTCAGCCCCAGCATTTT	CATSRGTGGRGQPQHF
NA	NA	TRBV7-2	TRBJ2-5	TGTGCCAGCAGCTTAGCGGAGGGGGTCGAGACCCAGTACTTC	CASSLAEGVETQYF
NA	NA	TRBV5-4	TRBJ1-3	TGTGCCAGCTGGAAACAGGGAACTGGAAACACCATATATTTT	CASWKQGTGNTIYF
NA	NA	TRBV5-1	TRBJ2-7	TGCGCCAGCAGCTTGAGGATTGGTGGGACACACTCCTACGAGCAGTACTTC	CASSLRIGGTHSYEQYF
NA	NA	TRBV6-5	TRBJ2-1	TGTGCCAGCAGCGAGGACAATGAGCAGTTCTTC	CASSEDNEQFF
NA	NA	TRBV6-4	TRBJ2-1	TGTGCCAGCAGCCCATCGGGAGAAAACAATGAGCAGTTCTTC	CASSPSGENNEQFF
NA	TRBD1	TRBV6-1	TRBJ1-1	TGTGCCAGCAGCTCCACCGGGACAGGGAAGACTGAAGCTTTCTTT	CASSSTGTGKTEAFF
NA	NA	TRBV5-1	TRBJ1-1	TGCGCCAGCAGTATGGGGCCGAACACTGAAGCTTTCTTT	CASSMGPNTEAFF
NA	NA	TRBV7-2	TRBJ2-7	TGTGCCAGCACCTCCTCAGGATTTACTACCTACGAGCAGTACTTC	CASTSSGFTTYEQYF
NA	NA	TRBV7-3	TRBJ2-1	TGTGCCAGCAGCCAGCTTGGAGAGACCCCCTACAATGAGCAGTTCTTC	CASSQLGETPYNEQFF
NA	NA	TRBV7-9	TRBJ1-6	TGTGCCAGCAGCCAGGTGGGGGGTGGCTCACCCCTCCACTTT	CASSQVGGGSPLHF
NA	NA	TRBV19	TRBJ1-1	TGTGCCAGTAGTGTTCCGCCGGGGCGAAGGAACACTGAAGCTTTCTTT	CASSVPPGRRNTEAFF
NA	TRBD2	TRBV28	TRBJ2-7	TGTGCCAGCAGGGGGACTAGCGCCTTGGACGAGCAGTACTTC	CASRGTSALDEQYF
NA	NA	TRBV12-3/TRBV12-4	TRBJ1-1	TGTGCCAGCAGAAGGAACACTGAAGCTTTCTTT	CASRRNTEAFF
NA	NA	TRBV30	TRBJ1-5	TGTGCCTGGAGGCCCTCGGACAGACGAAATCAGCCCCAGCATTTT	CAWRPSDRRNQPQHF
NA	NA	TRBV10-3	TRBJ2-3	TGTGCCATCAGCCGGGACGACCTCCGCACGCAGTATTTT	CAISRDDLRTQYF
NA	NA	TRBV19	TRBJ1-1	TGTGCCAGTAACCTACAGGGTAACACTGAAGCTTTCTTT	CASNLQGNTEAFF
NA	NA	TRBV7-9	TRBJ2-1	TGTGCCAGCAGCTTTGGGGTCGAGCAGTTCTTC	CASSFGVEQFF
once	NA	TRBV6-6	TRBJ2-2	TGTGCCAGCAGGGGAATTATGGGGGAGCTGTTTTTT	CASRGIMGELFF
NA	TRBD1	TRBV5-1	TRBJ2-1	TGCGCCAGCAGGCCCGGACCGGGACAGGTATACAATGAGCAGTTCTTC	CASRPGPGQVYNEQFF
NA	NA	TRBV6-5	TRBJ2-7	TGTGCCAGCAGTTACTTCCGGGGATCCTACGAGCAGTACTTC	CASSYFRGSYEQYF
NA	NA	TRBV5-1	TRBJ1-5	TGCGCCAGCAGCTCGGACGGGAATAGCAATCAGCCCCAGCATTTT	CASSSDGNSNQPQHF